A selection of T cell receptor beta chains follows, all from one sample in a study of blood T cell repertoires in COVID-19. TCRdb's table, derived via immunoSEQ multiplex PCR, lists solely in-frame clones and lacks some. The sample holds 200,000 to 300,000 clones; around 87% are singletons and the top ten take 1.5%. Sequencing used peripheral blood. The receptors were sampled from a woman aged 35 to 49 who had recovered from COVID-19. Each CDR3 is given without its conserved first and last residue. A clone size is listed for some rows: how often the clone was seen (once, few, many), or a class if it is expanded.

clone_size: .; j_call: TRBJ1-5; v_call: TRBV19; cdr3_aa: ASLGGWGNQPQH
clone_size: .; j_call: TRBJ1-5; v_call: TRBV2; cdr3_aa: ASSDRLDNQPQH
clone_size: .; j_call: TRBJ1-4; v_call: TRBV9; cdr3_aa: ASSVGTGSNEKLF
clone_size: .; j_call: TRBJ1-2; v_call: TRBV19; cdr3_aa: ASSIRGQSYGYT
clone_size: .; j_call: TRBJ1-2; v_call: TRBV7-2; cdr3_aa: ASSSLIGTGSGYT
clone_size: .; j_call: TRBJ2-7; v_call: TRBV9; cdr3_aa: ASSVGGEDEQY
clone_size: .; j_call: TRBJ1-3; v_call: TRBV4-1; cdr3_aa: ASSMVEVSGNTIY
clone_size: .; j_call: TRBJ1-2; v_call: TRBV29-1; cdr3_aa: SAGEVGGYGYT
clone_size: once; j_call: TRBJ1-1; v_call: TRBV10-3; cdr3_aa: AMGRGGTEAF
clone_size: .; j_call: TRBJ1-3; v_call: TRBV30; cdr3_aa: AWSRFRGLGNTIY
clone_size: .; j_call: TRBJ2-3; v_call: TRBV14; cdr3_aa: ASSQVPSDRAGTDTQY
clone_size: .; j_call: TRBJ1-2; v_call: TRBV6-2/TRBV6-3; cdr3_aa: ATSKKVGQNYGYT
clone_size: once; j_call: TRBJ2-3; v_call: TRBV5-6; cdr3_aa: ASSSISTDTQY
clone_size: .; j_call: TRBJ1-2; v_call: TRBV5-6; cdr3_aa: ASSPTRFREANYGYT
clone_size: .; j_call: TRBJ2-5; v_call: TRBV30; cdr3_aa: AWSVSGEGTQY
clone_size: .; j_call: TRBJ1-1; v_call: TRBV21-1; cdr3_aa: ASSKGAYKNTEAF
clone_size: .; j_call: TRBJ1-5; v_call: TRBV28; cdr3_aa: ASSLTPGVYSNQPQH
clone_size: once; j_call: TRBJ1-5; v_call: TRBV5-6; cdr3_aa: ASSDRTGLDLNQPQH
clone_size: .; j_call: TRBJ2-2; v_call: TRBV6-5; cdr3_aa: ASSYGTGSPGELF
clone_size: few; j_call: TRBJ2-7; v_call: TRBV5-4; cdr3_aa: ASSLVVEGEQY
clone_size: .; j_call: TRBJ1-3; v_call: TRBV9; cdr3_aa: ASSASSGNTIY
clone_size: .; j_call: TRBJ2-5; v_call: TRBV5-1; cdr3_aa: ASSGTGNPKETQY
clone_size: few; j_call: TRBJ1-1; v_call: TRBV7-3; cdr3_aa: ASSDNSDTEAF
clone_size: .; j_call: TRBJ1-5; v_call: TRBV5-1; cdr3_aa: ASSLLPWDSGRDQPQH
clone_size: .; j_call: TRBJ2-3; v_call: TRBV4-3; cdr3_aa: ASSQGTGGRTDTQY
clone_size: .; j_call: TRBJ1-1; v_call: TRBV14; cdr3_aa: ASSQWEGQTEAF
clone_size: .; j_call: TRBJ1-2; v_call: TRBV10-3; cdr3_aa: AISEVGDSYGYT
clone_size: once; j_call: TRBJ1-1; v_call: TRBV7-9; cdr3_aa: ASSLGGKTEAF
clone_size: .; j_call: TRBJ2-7; v_call: TRBV20-1; cdr3_aa: SASSPPRGGSYEQY
clone_size: .; j_call: TRBJ1-4; v_call: TRBV6-1; cdr3_aa: ASSDVGDNEKLF
clone_size: .; j_call: TRBJ1-1; v_call: TRBV4-3; cdr3_aa: ASSRDRENTEAF
clone_size: .; j_call: TRBJ2-5; v_call: TRBV19; cdr3_aa: ASSIGRGQETQY
clone_size: .; j_call: TRBJ1-1; v_call: TRBV29-1; cdr3_aa: SVVFDSANTEAF
clone_size: .; j_call: TRBJ1-3; v_call: TRBV7-9; cdr3_aa: ASSPSPGQRSGNTIY
clone_size: few; j_call: TRBJ2-5; v_call: TRBV2; cdr3_aa: ASCSTSGGQETQY
clone_size: .; j_call: TRBJ1-4; v_call: TRBV7-9; cdr3_aa: ASSPGVTNEKLF